This T cell receptor beta chain derives from a study of identical twins (dated by TCRdb to between 2015 and 2016). Broadly, across the study: To test whether fetal clonotypes persist, this study deep-sequenced TCR alpha and beta repertoires from monozygotic twins, from unrelated adults of various ages, and from cord blood. Replicate twin experiments were performed at different times using different library preparation protocols to rule out contamination.

CDR1 SGHDN and CDR2 FVKESK are derived from the germline V gene. The CDR3 sequence holds 14 residues, the cysteine and phenylalanine included. CDR3 DNA only is kept here, 42 bases in frame from base 1. From V the trimming removes 2 bases and from J it removes 4 bases, while the gene matches leave 2 bases of the junction unaccounted for. Every donor in the study was a healthy Caucasian. This clonotype was counted between two and nine times. It lacks a known antigen. No qualities accompany the bases; no much larger clone lies one base away. Receptor amplification or capture employed 5' RACE. Sequencing was carried out with an Illumina HiSeq 2000. A universal primer binding site was added through template switching, and the final cDNA carried a unique molecular identifier so that TCR cDNA molecules could be counted accurately. First-strand cDNA for TCR alpha and beta chains was synthesized from specific primers in the conserved constant-segment region. To control for contamination, every cDNA library was double barcoded, receiving both a SMART-Mk sample barcode and Illumina barcodes. TruSeq adapter sequences and Illumina sample barcodes were added in two successive PCR steps. The Illumina HiSeq platform was used with custom primers to sequence TCR alpha and beta cDNA libraries. As for the original processing: Unique molecular identifiers were extracted from raw reads with MiGEC, and CDR3 positions were determined with MiXCR. Recombination models were inferred per individual with the repgenHMM and IGoR tools using an EM algorithm. Shared clonotype analysis was performed with the tcR package in R, normalizing sharing by the product of cloneset sizes. To study raw recombination free of thymic and clonal selection effects, out-of-frame nonproductive sequences were analyzed. TCRdb reanalyzed the raw reads on its own, using fastp at Q25 for trimming and MiXCR for clone calling, and kept in-frame beta chains. Entries are consolidated by CDR3 protein sequence, retaining the most common genes and DNA. None of the V and J calls come from the authors' own analysis; TCRdb made them. The sample contains 1.5 million or so distinct CDR3 sequences, roughly a third of them found a single time. Approximately 0.29% of the sample rests with the top ten.

What the study reported, not specific to this receptor: Compared with coincidental sharing between unrelated individuals, out-of-frame TCR alpha sequences shared between twins had an excess of sequences with low generation probability. Because the same donors could not be followed over many years, the conclusions depended on cross-sectional statistical analysis. In monozygotic twins, recombination models systematically underestimated out-of-frame TCR alpha sharing, but the models matched the sharing seen between unrelated individuals. The excess sharing between twins in beta out-of-frame sequences was weaker because fewer shared sequences reduced the signal-to-noise ratio. Abundant cord blood beta clonotypes had fewer insertions, young adult naive repertoires showed a similar but weaker trend, and memory repertoires showed no such trend. Invariant T cells such as MAIT and iNKT could partly confound zero-insertion analyses, though diverse VJ usage argued against this for most clonotypes.

The chain employs TRBV14 and TRBJ1-2; 9 middle bases align to TRBD1. The sequence was collected from a newborn girl in good health. The sequenced material came from cord blood. The CDR3 corresponds to CASSQTGGRYGYTF. In nucleotide form, the sequence is TGTGCCAGCAGCCAAACAGGGGGCCGCTATGGCTACACCTTC.